Here is one T cell receptor beta chain with its context. Repertoires were generated with immunoSEQ multiplex PCR, while TCRdb's copy carries only in-frame clones and drops some. This sample has 300,000 to 450,000 clones, with approximately 90% found just once. The sample belongs to a study of cytomegalovirus exposure and HLA in healthy donors. The V segment lost 2 bases and the J segment 0 bases; nucleotides outside the gene matches: 1. The V gene's germline CDR1 is MNHEY and CDR2 SVGAGI. The CDR3 covers 16 residues. The TCR sequence derives from a woman in her late teens or twenties in good health and CMV-seronegative. The gene calls are TRBV6-5 and TRBJ1-3, with 10 bases matching TRBD1. The source material was PBMCs. DNA of the CDR3: TGTGCCAGCAGTTACGACAGGGGGCCCTCTGGAAACACCATATATTTT. Its protein is CASSYDRGPSGNTIYF.